One sample yielded the 32 T cell receptor beta chains listed below, sequenced in a study of a mutant IDH1 vaccine in newly diagnosed glioma. Clones were sequenced by immunoSEQ multiplex PCR, and TCRdb holds only the in-frame ones, with some missing. This sample has some 40,000 clones, with 75% to 85% found just once. Time point specified: week 11, during vaccination. Topical imiquimod was applied with each vaccine dose, which held 300 ug of mutant IDH1 20-mer peptide. Their target antigens are unknown. The sequenced sample was peripheral blood mononuclear cells (PBMCs), obtained from a glioma patient whose treatment included an IDH1 peptide vaccine. These receptors were taken from a woman aged 25 to 45 with glioma. Some clones in this sample may be carry-over from other donors' samples.

V usage is TRBV10-3 and J usage is TRBJ2-3; D may match TRBD1 or TRBD2 (5 bases each). The germline gives CDR1 ENHRY, CDR2 SYGVKD. There are 18 residues in the CDR3. V was pared by 6 bases and J by 4 bases, with 26 bases between. CDR3 protein: CAISDQDKSPFSADTQYF. DNA for the CDR3: TGTGCCATCAGCGACCAGGACAAGAGTCCCTTTAGCGCAGATACGCAGTATTTT.

The chain links TRBV6-1 to TRBJ1-5; TRBD1 aligns across 8 bases. With 4 bases clipped from V and 4 bases from J, the junction kept 9 bases outside the gene matches. The CDR3 is made up of 16 amino acids. The germline CDR1 and CDR2 sequences are MNHNS and SASEGT. The CDR3 DNA follows: TGTGCCAGCAGTGTAGTGGACAGGGTGTCAAATCAGCCCCAGCATTTT. Its protein is CASSVVDRVSNQPQHF.

J is TRBJ2-7 and V is TRBV29-1; D possibly corresponds to TRBD1 (5 bases). The CDR3 totals 15 residues. CDR1 is SQVTM, CDR2 ANQGSEA, per germline. V dropped 7 bases and J dropped 3 bases, with 22 bases sitting between them. CDR3 in DNA: TGCAGCGCTGGGGCCCCCCAGGGCGCCGACTACGAGCAGTACTTC. Protein: CSAGAPQGADYEQYF.

This chain links TRBV7-2 with TRBJ1-2; 10 nucleotides line up with TRBD1. Trimming took 1 base from V and 8 from J; bases not matched to a gene: 7. Looked up from germline, CDR1 is SGHTA and CDR2 is FQGNSA. The CDR3 has 15 residues. The CDR3, as DNA: TGTGCCAGCAGCTTAGGATCCGGGACAGGGGACGGCTACACCTTC. It translates to CASSLGSGTGDGYTF. The full variable domain, completed using reference TRBV7-2 and TRBJ1-2, is GAGVSQSPSNKVTEKGKDVELRCDPISGHTALYWYRQSLGQGLEFLIYFQGNSAPDKSGLPSDRFSAERTGGSVSTLTIQRTQQEDSAVYLCASSLGSGTGDGYTFGSGTRLTVV.

J is TRBJ2-2 and V is TRBV19; TRBD2 might be the D (5 bases). Germline V gene sequence: CDR1 LNHDA, CDR2 SQIVND (reference sequence). The CDR3 consists of 15 residues. The V end was cut by 6 bases, the J end by 5 bases, with 16 bases between. CDR3 sequence reads: CASRAASIRTGELFF. CDR3 sequence (DNA): TGTGCCAGTAGAGCGGCTAGCATAAGGACCGGGGAGCTGTTTTTT.

This sequence joins TRBV15 and TRBJ2-3; 10 nucleotides agree with TRBD2. Germline V gives CDR1 LNHNV, CDR2 YYDKDF (reference sequence). Trimming at V came to 2 bases and at J to 2 bases, leaving 4 bases not matched to a gene. CDR3 size: 16 residues. CDR3 protein: CATSRLAGALTDTQYF. The DNA of the CDR3 is TGTGCCACCAGCAGACTAGCGGGAGCTCTCACAGATACGCAGTATTTT.

Only a few counts were recorded for this clone. The gene calls are TRBV28 and TRBJ1-1; 7 bases line up with TRBD1. CDR1 is MDHEN and CDR2 is SYDVKM in the germline V gene. V lost 5 bases to trimming and J lost 7 bases; unmatched junction nucleotides: 16. The CDR3 length is 16 residues. The CDR3 bases are TGTGCCAGCAGTATACTCCGACAGGGCGGCGGGGTTGAAGCTTTCTTT. It yields the protein CASSILRQGGGVEAFF.

The rearrangement uses TRBV9 and TRBJ2-6, with D unresolved. Germline V gene lookup returns CDR1 SGDLS and CDR2 YYNGEE. V lost 2 bases to trimming and J lost 0 bases, with 6 bases between them. The CDR3 has 15 amino acids. The chain's CDR3 is CASSVLGSGANVLTF. CDR3 DNA sequence: TGTGCCAGCAGCGTTCTTGGCTCTGGGGCCAACGTCCTGACTTTC. Based on the CDR3 plus reference TRBV9 and TRBJ2-6, the full variable domain is DSGVTQTPKHLITATGQRVTLRCSPRSGDLSVYWYQQSLDQGLQFLIQYYNGEERAKGNILERFSAQQFPDLHSELNLSSLELGDSALYFCASSVLGSGANVLTFGAGSRLTVL.

The V gene is TRBV6-1, the J gene TRBJ1-5, with D unresolved. CDR1 is MNHNS and CDR2 is SASEGT in the germline V gene. The CDR3 runs to 13 residues. With 7 bases removed from V and 3 bases from J, the gap between germline ends came to 10 bases. The CDR3 spells CASTEQSNQPQHF. The DNA of the CDR3 is TGTGCCAGCACGGAACAGTCCAATCAGCCCCAGCATTTT.

This clone was recorded only once. J is TRBJ2-3 and V is TRBV6-5; 10 bases are shared with TRBD2. J lost 3 bases, V lost 3 bases, and 3 bases had no gene match. The germline CDR1 and CDR2 sequences are MNHEY and SVGAGI. This CDR3 has 15 residues. The DNA of the CDR3 is TGTGCCAGCAGTTATCTAGCGGGAGCTACAGATACGCAGTATTTT. This sequence encodes CASSYLAGATDTQYF.

This rearrangement joins TRBV30 to TRBJ2-1; the match to TRBD2 covers 13 bases. The CDR3 spans 17 residues. V was pared by 2 bases and J by 8 bases, with 12 bases of the junction left unmatched. Germline lookup yields CDR1 GTSNPN and CDR2 SVGIG (reference sequence). In DNA, the CDR3 is TGTGCCTGGAGTTGGGGTGTAACTAGCGGGAGGGCCCATGAGCAGTTCTTC. Translated: CAWSWGVTSGRAHEQFF.

This clone was found once. The chain combines TRBV6-6 with TRBJ2-7, with D maybe TRBD1 (5 bases). Trimming shortened V by 0 bases and J by 2 bases, and 5 bases separated the two germline ends. Germline V gives CDR1 MNHNY, CDR2 SVGAGI (reference sequence). The CDR3 is 13 residues long. The DNA for the CDR3 is TGTGCCAGCAGTTACTCGGGGCCCTACGAGCAGTACTTC. Amino acids: CASSYSGPYEQYF.

This chain links TRBV6-1 with TRBJ1-5; possible D gene TRBD1, 6 bases. CDR1 is MNHNS, CDR2 SASEGT, per germline. The CDR3 extends over 15 amino acids. The germline V and J ends were trimmed by 2 bases and 5 bases, with 13 bases remaining between them. The CDR3 reads CASSEYGGADQPQHF. In DNA form, the CDR3 reads TGTGCCAGCAGTGAATACGGGGGGGCCGATCAGCCCCAGCATTTT.

The chain employs TRBV29-1 and TRBJ2-2; D gene uncertain. Germline assignment: CDR1 SQVTM and CDR2 ANQGSEA. The CDR3 is 15 amino acids. V lost 2 bases and J lost 4, with 14 bases in between. The CDR3 DNA reads as TGCAGCGTTGAACCTAGGACGGTCGTCACCGGGGAGCTGTTTTTT. This sequence encodes CSVEPRTVVTGELFF.

The rearrangement uses TRBV19 and TRBJ2-1, with 7 nucleotides matching TRBD1. The V and J ends lost 3 bases and 5 bases, in that order; junction bases with no gene match: 4. Germline values: CDR1 LNHDA, CDR2 SQIVND (reference sequence). This CDR3 comprises 14 residues. CDR3 DNA: TGTGCCAGTAGTATCGGGACAGAGAACAATGAGCAGTTCTTC. The encoded protein is CASSIGTENNEQFF.

The gene calls are TRBV11-3 and TRBJ1-1; maybe TRBD1 (5 bases). The CDR3 length is 17 residues. From germline, CDR1 is SGHNT and CDR2 YENEEA. The ends were cut back, 1 base at V and 4 bases at J, with 19 bases in the middle. The CDR3: CASSLGGWGNEVTEAFF. CDR3 in DNA: TGTGCCAGCAGCTTAGGAGGATGGGGGAACGAGGTCACTGAAGCTTTCTTT.

CDR3 in DNA: TGTGCCAGCAGCTTAGACAGGGATCAGCCCCAGCATTTT. It specifies CASSLDRDQPQHF. The V and J genes are TRBV7-3 and TRBJ1-5; 7 nucleotides match TRBD1. The CDR3 is 13 amino acids. With 2 bases clipped from V and 5 bases from J, the junction kept 0 bases outside the gene matches. CDR1 and CDR2 from the germline V gene are SGHTA and FQGTGA.

The gene calls are TRBV5-5 and TRBJ1-3, with D hard to call. Trimming took off 1 base at V and 4 bases at J, with 3 bases between the two ends. This CDR3 contains 12 residues. Germline CDR1 is SGHKS and CDR2 is YYEKEE (reference sequence). CDR3 nucleotide sequence: TGTGCCAGCAGCTTGACCGGAAACACCATATATTTT. It is translated as CASSLTGNTIYF.

This chain uses TRBV10-3 with TRBJ2-6, with no clear D. Trimming pared 6 bases from V and 1 base from J, leaving 16 bases between. The CDR3 totals 17 residues. Germline V gene data show CDR1 as ENHRY and CDR2 as SYGVKD. The DNA for the CDR3 is TGTGCCATCAGGGTTGGCTCACCCCTTTCTGGGGCCAACGTCCTGACTTTC. It translates to CAIRVGSPLSGANVLTF.

The V gene is TRBV11-3, the J gene TRBJ1-2, with 12 nucleotides matching TRBD1. This CDR3 is built from 15 residues. Germline trimming cut 5 bases from V and 7 bases from J; bases unmatched to any gene: 8. Germline assignment: CDR1 SGHNT and CDR2 YENEEA. The CDR3 is CASSMGQGAQGGYTF. The CDR3 region has the DNA TGTGCCAGCAGCATGGGACAGGGGGCTCAGGGTGGCTACACCTTC. The variable domain in full, completed from reference TRBV11-3 and TRBJ1-2, reads EAGVVQSPRYKIIEKKQPVAFWCNPISGHNTLYWYLQNLGQGPELLIRYENEEAVDDSQLPKDRFSAERLKGVDSTLKIQPAELGDSAVYLCASSMGQGAQGGYTFGSGTRLTVV.

CDR3 sequence: CASSQDPPHGGNSGANVLTF. CDR3 nucleotides: TGTGCCAGCAGCCAAGATCCCCCCCACGGCGGCAACTCTGGGGCCAACGTCCTGACTTTC. The chain carries TRBV14 and TRBJ2-6; no definite D call. CDR3 length equals 20 residues. The germline V gene has CDR1 SGHDN and CDR2 FVKESK. V was trimmed by 0 bases and J by 0 bases, leaving 18 bases between them. Full variable domain (missing parts from reference TRBV14 and TRBJ2-6): EAGVTQFPSHSVIEKGQTVTLRCDPISGHDNLYWYRRVMGKEIKFLLHFVKESKQDESGMPNNRFLAERTGGTYSTLKVQPAELEDSGVYFCASSQDPPHGGNSGANVLTFGAGSRLTVL.

The chain employs TRBV28 and TRBJ1-4; D is undetermined. V was trimmed by 8 bases and J by 2 bases, leaving 12 bases between them. In germline, CDR1 is MDHEN, CDR2 SYDVKM. There are 14 residues in the CDR3. CDR3 amino acids: CASVGPGTNEKLFF. CDR3 coding DNA: TGTGCCAGCGTCGGACCCGGGACTAATGAAAAACTGTTTTTT.

The genes are TRBV5-4 and TRBJ2-3; D is unclear. CDR3 length: 12 amino acids. Per the germline V gene, CDR1 is SGHNT and CDR2 is YYREEE (reference sequence). V lost 0 bases to trimming and J lost 6 bases, with 5 bases between them. CDR3 amino acids: CASSLAWDTQYF. In DNA form, the CDR3 reads TGTGCCAGCAGCTTGGCGTGGGATACGCAGTATTTT.

The chain recombines TRBV10-3 with TRBJ1-1; no reliable D call. The V end was cut by 6 bases, the J end by 4 bases, with 15 bases between. This CDR3 has 14 residues. CDR1 and CDR2 (germline): ENHRY, SYGVKD. CDR3 sequence (DNA): TGTGCCATCAGCCTTGACGAGTCGGGCACTGAAGCTTTCTTT. This gives the protein CAISLDESGTEAFF.

The chain links TRBV11-3 to TRBJ2-6; D is ambiguous. Looked up from germline, CDR1 is SGHNT and CDR2 is YENEEA. This CDR3 is built from 17 residues. V was trimmed by 5 bases and J by 4 bases, leaving 18 bases between them. The CDR3 sequence: CASSPVTGGFGANVLTF. The CDR3 bases are TGTGCCAGCAGCCCCGTGACTGGCGGCTTCGGGGCCAACGTCCTGACTTTC.

The rearrangement joins TRBV10-2 to TRBJ2-7, with a weak D call TRBD2 (5 bases). V lost 6 bases and J 3 bases, leaving 12 bases between the germline ends. Germline CDR1 WSHSY, CDR2 SAAADI. The CDR3 spans 13 residues. The CDR3 DNA reads TGCGCCAGCAGAGGACGGGGAAGCTACGAGCAGTACTTC. Encoded protein: CASRGRGSYEQYF.

The chain joins TRBV7-9 to TRBJ2-3, with TRBD2 as a possible D gene (7 bases). The CDR3 is 14 amino acids. V was clipped by 11 bases and J by 2 bases, with 17 bases between them. Germline CDR1 SEHNR, CDR2 FQNEAQ (reference sequence). CDR3 sequence reads: CAGAGDYATDTQYF. In nucleotides, the CDR3 is TGTGCCGGCGCAGGGGACTACGCCACAGATACGCAGTATTTT.

The V call is TRBV18, the J call TRBJ1-2; 7 bases map to TRBD1. CDR1 KGHSH and CDR2 LQKENI come from the germline V gene. The length of the CDR3 is 14 residues. V lost 6 bases, J lost 8 bases, and 12 bases stayed unmatched. The DNA of the CDR3 is TGTGCCAGCTCCCCCGGGACAGCCTCGGCCGGCTACACCTTC. Translation gives CASSPGTASAGYTF.

This chain uses TRBV6-5 with TRBJ1-2; the match to TRBD1 covers 7 bases. Germline CDR1 MNHEY, CDR2 SVGAGI. The CDR3 is 14 amino acids. Unmatched junction bases numbered 1, after V lost 0 bases and J lost 3 bases. Here the CDR3 reads CASSYSGTDYGYTF. The CDR3 bases are TGTGCCAGCAGTTACTCGGGGACAGACTATGGCTACACCTTC.

Relative to its sample, this clone is medium-sized. This chain joins TRBV27 and TRBJ1-5; the D gene is possibly TRBD1 (5 bases). The germline CDR1 and CDR2 sequences are MNHEY and SMNVEV (reference sequence). The V gene lost 0 bases and the J gene lost 7 bases, with 16 bases spanning the gap. The CDR3 covers 16 residues. The chain's CDR3 is CASSLSGRGMGQPQHF. CDR3 in DNA: TGTGCCAGCAGTTTATCTGGGAGGGGAATGGGACAGCCCCAGCATTTT.

Written as DNA, the CDR3 is TGCGCCAGCAGCTTGGGGTCAACTAATGAAAAACTGTTTTTT. Translating gives CASSLGSTNEKLFF. This chain links TRBV5-1 with TRBJ1-4, with no clear D. The V and J ends lost 0 bases and 0 bases respectively, with 3 bases between them. Germline CDR1 reads SGHRS; CDR2 reads YFSETQ. The CDR3 loop spans 14 amino acids.

This rearrangement joins TRBV7-9 to TRBJ1-1; 9 nucleotides agree with TRBD1. This CDR3 is built from 16 residues. The V gene end was trimmed by 4 bases and the J gene end by 3 bases; junction bases not matched to a gene: 9. CDR1 SEHNR and CDR2 FQNEAQ come from the germline V gene (reference sequence). The CDR3 coding sequence is TGTGCCAGCAGCTCGGACAGGGGTATTTCGGACACTGAAGCTTTCTTT. Amino acid sequence: CASSSDRGISDTEAFF.